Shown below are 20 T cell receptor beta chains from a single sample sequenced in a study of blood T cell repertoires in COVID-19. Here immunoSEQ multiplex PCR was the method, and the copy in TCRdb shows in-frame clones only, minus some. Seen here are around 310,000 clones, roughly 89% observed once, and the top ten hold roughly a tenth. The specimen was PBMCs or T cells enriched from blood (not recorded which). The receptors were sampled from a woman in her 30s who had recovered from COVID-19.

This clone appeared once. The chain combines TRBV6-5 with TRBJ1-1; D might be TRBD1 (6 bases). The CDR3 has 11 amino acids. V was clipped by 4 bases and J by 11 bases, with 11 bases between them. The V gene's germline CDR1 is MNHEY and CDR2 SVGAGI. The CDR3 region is CASSSGQMAFF. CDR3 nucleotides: TGTGCCAGCAGTTCGGGACAAATGGCTTTCTTT.

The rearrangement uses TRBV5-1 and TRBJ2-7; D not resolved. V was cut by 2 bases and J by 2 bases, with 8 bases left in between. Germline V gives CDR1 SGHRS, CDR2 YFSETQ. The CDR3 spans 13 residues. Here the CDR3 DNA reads TGCGCCAGCAGCTTTTACGGAGCCTACGAGCAGTACTTC. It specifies CASSFYGAYEQYF.

CDR3 DNA sequence: TGTGCCAGTAATCCACAGGGTGGCGAGCAGTACTTC. This codes for CASNPQGGEQYF. The V call is TRBV19, the J call TRBJ2-7; possible D gene TRBD1, 6 bases. V dropped 7 bases and J dropped 6 bases, with 13 bases sitting between them. The CDR3 runs to 12 residues. Germline V gene data show CDR1 as LNHDA and CDR2 as SQIVND (reference sequence).

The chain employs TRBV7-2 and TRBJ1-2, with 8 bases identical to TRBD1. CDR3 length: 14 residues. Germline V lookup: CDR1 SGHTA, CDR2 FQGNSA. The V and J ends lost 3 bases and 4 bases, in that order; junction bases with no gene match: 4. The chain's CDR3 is CASSFGQGGYGYTF. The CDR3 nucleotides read TGTGCCAGCAGCTTTGGACAGGGTGGCTATGGCTACACCTTC.

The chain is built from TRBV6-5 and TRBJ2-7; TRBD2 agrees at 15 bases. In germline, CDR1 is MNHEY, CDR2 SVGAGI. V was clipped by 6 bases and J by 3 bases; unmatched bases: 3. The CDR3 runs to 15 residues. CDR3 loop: CASRSGLAGGYEQYF. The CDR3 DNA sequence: TGTGCCAGCAGATCGGGACTAGCGGGAGGCTACGAGCAGTACTTC.

CDR3 coding DNA: TGTGCCAGCAGCCCCCCCGGGACAGGGACCTACGAGCAGTACTTC. As protein: CASSPPGTGTYEQYF. The chain recombines TRBV3-1 (or the pseudogene TRBV3-2) with TRBJ2-7, with 9 positions matching TRBD1. In germline, CDR1 is LGHDT, CDR2 YNNKEL (reference sequence). J lost 2 bases, V lost 4 bases, and 6 bases had no gene match. The length of the CDR3 is 15 residues.

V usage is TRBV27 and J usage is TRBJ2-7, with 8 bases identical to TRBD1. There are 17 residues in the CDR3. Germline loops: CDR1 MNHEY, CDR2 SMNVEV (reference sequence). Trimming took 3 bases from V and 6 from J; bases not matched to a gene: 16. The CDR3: CASSFDRGQGWFGEQYF. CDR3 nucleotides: TGTGCCAGCAGTTTCGACAGAGGACAGGGTTGGTTTGGCGAGCAGTACTTC.

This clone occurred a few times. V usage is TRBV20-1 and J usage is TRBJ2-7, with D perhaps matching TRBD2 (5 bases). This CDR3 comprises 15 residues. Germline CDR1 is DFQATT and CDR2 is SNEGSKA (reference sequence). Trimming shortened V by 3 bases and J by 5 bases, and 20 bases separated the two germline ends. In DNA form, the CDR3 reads TGCAGTGCTAGTTTGGGGAGACCTCTGTTGGACGAGCAGTACTTC. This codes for CSASLGRPLLDEQYF.

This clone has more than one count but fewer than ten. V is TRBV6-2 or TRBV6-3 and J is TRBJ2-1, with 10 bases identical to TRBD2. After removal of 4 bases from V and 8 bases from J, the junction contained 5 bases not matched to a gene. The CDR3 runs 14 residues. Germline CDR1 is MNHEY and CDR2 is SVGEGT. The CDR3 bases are TGTGCCAGCAGTTCTAGCGGGAGAAGGCATGAGCAGTTCTTC. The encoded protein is CASSSSGRRHEQFF.

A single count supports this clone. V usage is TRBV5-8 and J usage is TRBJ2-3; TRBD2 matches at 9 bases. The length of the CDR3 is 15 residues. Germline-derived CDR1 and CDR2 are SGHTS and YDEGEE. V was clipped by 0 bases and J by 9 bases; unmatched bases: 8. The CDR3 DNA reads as TGTGCCAGCAGCTTGGTTGCGGGAGGGCCAGGCACGCAGTATTTT. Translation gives CASSLVAGGPGTQYF.

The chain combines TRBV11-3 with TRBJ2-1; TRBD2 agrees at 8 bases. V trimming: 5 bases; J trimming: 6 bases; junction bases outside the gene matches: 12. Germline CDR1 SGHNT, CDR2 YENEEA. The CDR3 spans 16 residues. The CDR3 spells CASSPSSGSGINEQFF. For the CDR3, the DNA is TGTGCCAGCAGCCCGTCCAGCGGGAGTGGAATCAATGAGCAGTTCTTC. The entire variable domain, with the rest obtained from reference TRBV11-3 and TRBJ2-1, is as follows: EAGVVQSPRYKIIEKKQPVAFWCNPISGHNTLYWYLQNLGQGPELLIRYENEEAVDDSQLPKDRFSAERLKGVDSTLKIQPAELGDSAVYLCASSPSSGSGINEQFFGPGTRLTVL.

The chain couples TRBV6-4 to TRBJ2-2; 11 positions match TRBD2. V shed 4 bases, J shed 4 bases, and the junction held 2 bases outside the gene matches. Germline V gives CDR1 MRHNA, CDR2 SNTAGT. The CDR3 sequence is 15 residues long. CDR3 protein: CASSVLAGGTGELFF. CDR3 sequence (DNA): TGTGCCAGCAGTGTCCTAGCGGGAGGCACCGGGGAGCTGTTTTTT.

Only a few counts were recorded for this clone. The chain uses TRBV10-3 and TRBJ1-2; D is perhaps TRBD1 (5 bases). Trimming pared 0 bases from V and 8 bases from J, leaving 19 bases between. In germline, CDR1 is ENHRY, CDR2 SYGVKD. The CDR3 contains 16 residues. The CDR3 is CAISESNAGTNSGYTF. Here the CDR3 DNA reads TGTGCCATCAGTGAGTCGAATGCAGGGACTAACTCCGGCTACACCTTC.

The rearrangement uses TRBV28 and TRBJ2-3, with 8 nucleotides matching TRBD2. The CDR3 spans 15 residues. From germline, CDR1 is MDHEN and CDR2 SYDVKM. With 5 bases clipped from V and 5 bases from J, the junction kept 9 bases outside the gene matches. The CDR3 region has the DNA TGTGCCAGCAGTAATAGCGGGATCTACGGAGATACGCAGTATTTT. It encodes CASSNSGIYGDTQYF. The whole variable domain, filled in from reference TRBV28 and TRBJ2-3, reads DVKVTQSSRYLVKRTGEKVFLECVQDMDHENMFWYRQDPGLGLRLIYFSYDVKMKEKGDIPEGYSVSREKKERFSLILESASTNQTSMYLCASSNSGIYGDTQYFGPGTRLTVL.

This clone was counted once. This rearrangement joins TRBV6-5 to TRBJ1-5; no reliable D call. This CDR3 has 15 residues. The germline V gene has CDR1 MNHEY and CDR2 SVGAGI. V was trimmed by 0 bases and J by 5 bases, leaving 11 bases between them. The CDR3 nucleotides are TGTGCCAGCAGTTACTCGATATTAAGCGATCAGCCCCAGCATTTT. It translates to CASSYSILSDQPQHF.

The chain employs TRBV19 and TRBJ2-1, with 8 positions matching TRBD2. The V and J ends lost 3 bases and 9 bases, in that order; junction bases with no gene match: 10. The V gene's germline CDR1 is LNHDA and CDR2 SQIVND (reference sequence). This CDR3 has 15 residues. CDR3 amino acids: CASSIGSSGLSEQFF. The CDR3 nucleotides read TGTGCCAGTAGTATTGGATCTAGCGGGCTGAGTGAGCAGTTCTTC. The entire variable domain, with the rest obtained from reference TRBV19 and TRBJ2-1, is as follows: DGGITQSPKYLFRKEGQNVTLSCEQNLNHDAMYWYRQDPGQGLRLIYYSQIVNDFQKGDIAEGYSVSREKKESFPLTVTSAQKNPTAFYLCASSIGSSGLSEQFFGPGTRLTVL.

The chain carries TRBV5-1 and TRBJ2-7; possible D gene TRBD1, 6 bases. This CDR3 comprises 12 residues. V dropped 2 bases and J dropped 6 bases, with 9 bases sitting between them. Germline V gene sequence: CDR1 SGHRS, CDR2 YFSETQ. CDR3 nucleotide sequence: TGCGCCAGCAGCTTTACAGGGAGCGAGCAGTACTTC. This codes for CASSFTGSEQYF.

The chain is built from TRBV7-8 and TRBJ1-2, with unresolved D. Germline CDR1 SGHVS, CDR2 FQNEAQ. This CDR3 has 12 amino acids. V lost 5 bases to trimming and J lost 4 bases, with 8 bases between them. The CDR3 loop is CASSPAGYGYTF. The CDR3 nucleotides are TGTGCCAGCAGCCCCGCGGGCTATGGCTACACCTTC.

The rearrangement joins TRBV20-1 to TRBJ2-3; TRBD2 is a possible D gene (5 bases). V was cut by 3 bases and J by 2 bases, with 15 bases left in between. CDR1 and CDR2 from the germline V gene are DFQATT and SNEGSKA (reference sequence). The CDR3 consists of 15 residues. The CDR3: CSASFRSGYTDTQYF. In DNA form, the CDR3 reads TGCAGTGCTAGTTTCCGCAGCGGCTACACAGATACGCAGTATTTT.

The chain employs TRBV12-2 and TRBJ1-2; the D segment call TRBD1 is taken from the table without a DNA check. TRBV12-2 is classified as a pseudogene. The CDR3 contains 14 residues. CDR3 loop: CASRSTGDNYGYTF. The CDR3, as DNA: TGTGCAAGTCGCTCTACAGGTGATAACTATGGCTACACCTTC.